Listed below are T cell receptor beta chains from one sample, sequenced in a study of graft-versus-host responses after intestinal transplantation. Some clones are missing from TCRdb's copy, which holds only in-frame ones; the method was immunoSEQ multiplex PCR. Of approximately 12,000 clones in the sample, about 88% are singletons; the top ten hold approximately 8.6%. This material consisted of PBMCs, taken roughly 310 days after intestinal transplant. The receptors here all came from a human patient who received an intestinal transplant, so some T cells may come from the graft donor. Each CDR3 is given with its conserved first and last residue. D genes are given only for firm matches. Size values are once, few and many counts, or a class for expanded clones, and some rows have none.

j_call clone_size d_call v_call cdr3_nt cdr3_aa
TRBJ2-3 . TRBD2 TRBV27 TGTGCCAGCAGTGTCCTAGCGGGGAGCGGCACAGATACGCAGTATTTT CASSVLAGSGTDTQYF
TRBJ1-4 . . TRBV7-9 TGTGCCAGCAGCTTAGCCCCCACTGGCCCCTACGAAAAACTGTTTTTT CASSLAPTGPYEKLFF
TRBJ2-1 . . TRBV30 TGTGCCTGGAGTCTTTATACAGGGTACAATGAGCAGTTCTTC CAWSLYTGYNEQFF
TRBJ1-6 . . TRBV10-2 TGCGCCAGCAGTGAAGAGGGGAACAATTCACCCCTCCACTTT CASSEEGNNSPLHF
TRBJ1-1 . . TRBV15 TGTGCCACCAGCAGAGATTTGAACGGCCTTGTAGCTTTCTTT CATSRDLNGLVAFF
TRBJ1-2 . TRBD1 TRBV5-4 TGTGCCAGCAGCTTTTTGGGGACAGGAGGCTACACCTTC CASSFLGTGGYTF
TRBJ2-7 few . TRBV5-4 TGTGCCAGCGGAGAGGGACTCCGAGGATACGAGCAGTACTTC CASGEGLRGYEQYF
TRBJ2-5 . . TRBV5-8 TGTGCCAGCAGCTTGAACAGGGACGAGACCCAGTACTTC CASSLNRDETQYF
TRBJ2-3 . . TRBV4-2 TGTGCCAGCAGCCAATTGGGGGGGCCTAGTTCAACAGATACGCAGTATTTT CASSQLGGPSSTDTQYF
TRBJ2-7 . . TRBV16 TGTGCCAGCAGCCAATGGACAGACGAGCAGTACTTC CASSQWTDEQYF
TRBJ1-1 . . TRBV10-2 TGCGCCAGCAGTGAGTGGGGAGTTGGCACTGAAGCTTTCTTT CASSEWGVGTEAFF
TRBJ2-7 . . TRBV11-2 TGTGCCAGCAGCATTCAGGGAGAGTACGAGCAGTACTTC CASSIQGEYEQYF
TRBJ1-5 . . TRBV28 TGTGCCAGCAGTTCGGACAAGAGCAATCAGCCCCAGCATTTT CASSSDKSNQPQHF
TRBJ2-7 . . TRBV6-5 TGTGCCAGCAGTTACTCGACAGGCTACGAGCAGTACTTC CASSYSTGYEQYF
TRBJ2-7 . TRBD1 TRBV28 TGTGCCAGCAGTGCATACAGGGGGCTAAAATCCTACGAGCAGTACTTC CASSAYRGLKSYEQYF
TRBJ2-3 . TRBD1 TRBV28 TGTGCCAGCAGCCCACCGGGACAGCCAAAGGCCCCACAGTATTTT CASSPPGQPKAPQYF
TRBJ2-7 . TRBD2 TRBV7-9 TGTGCCAGCAGCTTAAGAACTAGCGGAAAGGACGAGCAGTACTTC CASSLRTSGKDEQYF
TRBJ2-2 . . TRBV6-4 TGTGCCAGCAGTGACAGGGAAACCGGGGAGCTGTTTTTT CASSDRETGELFF
TRBJ1-5 . . TRBV28 TGTGCCAGCAGTCGGACAGGCAATCAGCCCCAGCATTTT CASSRTGNQPQHF
TRBJ2-1 few . TRBV6-4 TGTGCCAGCAGTGAGGGACCAACCAGGTACAATGAGCAGTTCTTC CASSEGPTRYNEQFF
TRBJ1-2 once . TRBV28 TGTGCCAGCAGCCTCGGGGGAAGACTTAGCTACACCTTC CASSLGGRLSYTF
TRBJ2-3 once . TRBV19 TGTGCCAGTAGTACCAGGGTTGGCGGCACAGATACGCAGTATTTT CASSTRVGGTDTQYF
TRBJ2-7 . TRBD2 TRBV4-1 TGCGCCAGCAGCCGCTCGGGGGCGGGGGGTTCCTACGAGCAGTACTTC CASSRSGAGGSYEQYF
TRBJ1-1 . . TRBV7-2 TGTGCCAGCAGTTCCGCCGGGACAATGAACACTGAAGCTTTCTTT CASSSAGTMNTEAFF
TRBJ2-7 . . TRBV7-2 TGTGCCAGCAGCCCCCCGGGTACTACCTACGAGCAGTACTTC CASSPPGTTYEQYF
TRBJ2-7 . . TRBV10-2 TGCGCCAGCAGTGAGGCCGCCTACGAGCAGTACTTC CASSEAAYEQYF
TRBJ2-6 . TRBD1 TRBV29-1 TGCAGCGTTGAGCTGACAGGGGGCCACTCTGGGGCCAACGTCCTGACTTTC CSVELTGGHSGANVLTF
TRBJ2-7 . . TRBV4-2 TGTGCCAGCAGCCAAGATAGGGGTCCGGGAGCAGGTTCCTACGAGCAGTACTTC CASSQDRGPGAGSYEQYF
TRBJ1-2 . TRBD1 TRBV7-3 TGTGCCAGCAGCCCCGGACAGGGCTATGGCTACACCTTC CASSPGQGYGYTF